This entry features one T cell receptor beta chain sequence. Its cognate antigen is unknown. The germline V gene has CDR1 SGHKS and CDR2 YYEKEE (reference sequence). The CDR3 runs to 13 residues. Trimming stripped 3 bases from V and 0 bases from J, with 4 bases between. The data were taken from a study of OX40 agonist ivuxolimab in advanced cancers. Study details: A mean age of around 63 years, range roughly 23 to 79, was recorded, and roughly 80% were male.

The study, taken as a whole, reports: Dose levels from 0.1 to 3.0 mg/kg saw CD4+ and CD8+ blood T cells expand clonally by week 6. The study found among the lowest clonal expansion in partial responders at 0.1-3.0 mg/kg.

Profiling relied on immunoSEQ multiplex PCR, and the TCRdb table lists in-frame clones only, not all of them. The repertoire holds tens of thousands of clones, with approximately 80% as singletons. The receptor's source is an adult with an advanced solid tumor such as melanoma, head and neck, liver or kidney cancer. Sequencing was performed on CD4+ or CD8+ T cells sorted from blood, taken in a trial of the OX40 agonist ivuxolimab. The V gene is TRBV5-5, the J gene TRBJ1-5, with D uncertain. DNA of the CDR3: TGTGCCAGCAGCTCCAATAGCAATCAGCCCCAGCATTTT. Its translation: CASSSNSNQPQHF.